What follows describes a single T cell receptor beta chain. Antigen unknown. The table came from immunoSEQ multiplex PCR; TCRdb's copy has only in-frame clones and leaves some out. The profile shows about 74,000 clones, just over 85% of them singletons. This sample was taken from a study of T cell responses to AZD1222 COVID-19 vaccine. Trimming cost V 6 bases and J 8 bases, with 16 bases left between them. The CDR3 loop spans 14 amino acids. Germline assignment: CDR1 MNHEY and CDR2 SVGEGT. General study findings and limits: The sample set comprised mostly white British donors with more females, and clonal diversity was possibly underestimated. Breadth and depth of Spike-specific TCRs rose after two AZD1222 doses.

Source: peripheral blood, taken on day 0 of AZD1222 vaccination. The TCR was taken from an adult in good health. V and J are TRBV6-2 or TRBV6-3 and TRBJ1-4; TRBD1 might be the D (5 bases). As DNA, the CDR3 is TGTGCCAGCAGCCGTCAGGGAGGAGAAGAAAAACTGTTTTTT. Translated: CASSRQGGEEKLFF.